This T cell receptor (beta chain) was recovered during a study of OX40 agonist ivuxolimab in advanced cancers. Study background: Administration of intravenous ivuxolimab to patients occurred every 2 weeks at 0.01 to 10 mg/kg. Previous treatment with anti-PD-1, anti-PD-L1 or anti-CTLA-4 therapy was allowed; more than 35% had received some. Melanoma, hepatocellular carcinoma, head and neck or renal cell cancer occurred in dose-escalation patients.

Germline V CDR1 and CDR2: SGHVS, FQNEAQ. This CDR3 region has 15 residues. Peripheral blood came from all dose cohorts at three timepoints. Method: immunoSEQ multiplex PCR; TCRdb's copy keeps in-frame clones and lacks some. The sample holds 65,000 to 95,000 clones, around 92% seen once. The source of this sequence is an adult with an advanced solid tumor such as melanoma, head and neck, liver or kidney cancer. The gene calls are TRBV7-8 and TRBJ2-5; TRBD1 is a possible D gene (6 bases). The J call may be wrong; the DNA end is better matched by TRBJ2-7. The sample here was CD4+ or CD8+ T cells sorted from blood, taken in a trial of the OX40 agonist ivuxolimab. The DNA of the CDR3 is TGTGCCAGCAGCTTCGTCGCAGGGGCGTATTACGAGCAGTACTTC. This translates into CASSFVAGAYYEQYF.